This is a list of T cell receptor beta chains from one sample in a study of T cell responses to AZD1222 COVID-19 vaccine. TCRdb's table, derived via immunoSEQ multiplex PCR, lists solely in-frame clones and lacks some. The sample contains roughly 100,000 clones, 85% to 90% of which appear only once. The sequenced sample was peripheral blood, obtained on day 0 of AZD1222 vaccination. The receptor set was obtained from an adult in good health. Each CDR3 is given with its conserved first and last residue. A D gene is named only where the DNA matches it firmly. Not all rows give a size; the values are once, few, many and, for expanded clones, a class.

>TRBJ1-1|TRBV18|.|.
CASSPPGINTEAFF
TGTGCCAGCTCACCACCCGGGATAAACACTGAAGCTTTCTTT
>TRBJ2-1|TRBV9|.|.
CASSVAGRYNEQFF
TGTGCCAGCAGCGTAGCTGGTAGGTACAATGAGCAGTTCTTC
>TRBJ1-1|TRBV2|.|.
CASSPTGGTEAFF
TGTGCCAGCAGTCCAACAGGAGGAACTGAAGCTTTCTTT
>TRBJ1-2|TRBV7-9|.|.
CASSLAGPGYGYTF
TGTGCCAGCAGCCTGGCAGGCCCCGGCTATGGCTACACCTTC
>TRBJ1-1|TRBV19|.|.
CASTGDPTRAFF
TGTGCCAGTACCGGGGACCCAACGAGGGCTTTCTTT
>TRBJ1-4|TRBV7-9|.|.
CASSLEGDDEKLFF
TGTGCCAGCAGCTTAGAAGGGGACGATGAAAAACTGTTTTTT
>TRBJ2-2|TRBV7-2|.|once
CASRSGIANTGELFF
TGTGCCAGCAGATCCGGGATCGCGAACACCGGGGAGCTGTTTTTT
>TRBJ1-1|TRBV5-1|TRBD1|.
CASSVTGGMNTEAFF
TGCGCCAGCAGCGTCACAGGGGGAATGAACACTGAAGCTTTCTTT
>TRBJ2-1|TRBV4-3|.|.
CASSQKSPLGYNEQFF
TGCGCCAGCAGCCAAAAGTCCCCCCTCGGGTACAATGAGCAGTTCTTC
>TRBJ2-2|TRBV15|.|.
CATSPENTGELFF
TGTGCCACCAGTCCCGAGAACACCGGGGAGCTGTTTTTT
>TRBJ1-1|TRBV6-5|.|.
CASSWERVNTEAFF
TGTGCCAGCAGCTGGGAGAGGGTGAACACTGAAGCTTTCTTT
>TRBJ1-2|TRBV5-5|.|.
CASSYDPMDKIYGYTF
TGTGCCAGCAGCTACGACCCTATGGACAAAATCTATGGCTACACCTTC
>TRBJ1-2|TRBV14|.|.
CASSQDRDYGYTF
TGTGCCAGCAGCCAAGACAGGGACTATGGCTACACCTTC
>TRBJ2-1|TRBV9|TRBD2|few
CASSVLDGTSGINEQFF
TGTGCCAGCAGCGTACTTGATGGGACTAGCGGTATCAATGAGCAGTTCTTC
>TRBJ2-7|TRBV25-1|TRBD1|.
CASKSGTGAYEQYF
TGTGCCTCCAAAAGTGGGACAGGGGCCTACGAGCAGTACTTC